This TCR beta chain was observed in a study of vaccination effects on CD4 cells after COVID-19. Study overall: Samples that were drawn after vaccination came a median of 72 days after the second dose. Study-wide results and limits: Long after vaccination, the clones induced by infection and by vaccine shrank markedly in size.

Using immunoSEQ multiplex PCR, the repertoire was profiled, and TCRdb retains in-frame clones only, with some absent. The sample has under 80,000 clones; about 80% are singletons. This CDR3 is built from 15 residues. CDR1 is KGHDR, CDR2 SFDVKD, per germline. J lost 5 bases, V lost 5 bases, and 9 bases had no gene match. On this clone: Its antigen remains unknown.

Under the ViraFEST assay, PBMC were stimulated with viral peptide pools so that antigen-specific CD4+ T cells expanded. Sequencing was performed afterwards. Investigators separated out CD4+ T cells once 9 to 11 days of culture had passed. Either the mRNA-1273 or the BNT162b2 vaccine was given to participants as two doses. Nucleocapsid antibodies stayed negative before and after vaccination, showing no earlier SARS-CoV-2 infection. Half-medium changes using IL-2 medium occurred on days 3 and 7. The material was CD4+ T cells from PBMCs cultured with HCoV-OC43 spike peptides, obtained after COVID-19 vaccination. Indicated subset: HCoV-OC43 spike overlapping peptide pool stimulation. The clonotype was recovered from a human donor who received a COVID-19 vaccine. The rearrangement uses TRBV24-1 and TRBJ2-5, with TRBD2 identical over 8 bases. The CDR3 spells CATSVVGGARETQYF. CDR3 DNA sequence: TGTGCCACCAGTGTTGTCGGGGGGGCGCGGGAGACCCAGTACTTC.